The next 27 T cell receptor beta chains were all read from a single sample in a study of shared clonotypes between healthy human individuals. Selected positively for CCR7 and CD45RO-negative, naive CD8 cells excluded terminally differentiated effector memory CD45RA+ cells. Libraries were prepared by immunoSEQ multiplex PCR; TCRdb keeps only in-frame clonotypes and omits some of them. The data hold about 2.1 million clones, with around 93% observed a single time. The specimen sequenced was naive CD8+ T cells from PBMCs. All receptors come from a man between 18 and 29 years old in good health. Some clones in this sample may be carry-over from other donors' samples.

The rearrangement uses TRBV18 and TRBJ2-2; D is undetermined. The V and J ends lost 4 bases and 5 bases respectively, with 17 bases between them. The CDR3 length is 16 residues. Germline V gives CDR1 KGHSH, CDR2 LQKENI. This CDR3 is CASSLSGRTSTGELFF. The CDR3 DNA reads TGTGCCAGCTCACTGTCTGGGCGGACCTCGACCGGGGAGCTGTTTTTT.

In the case of this clone: Additional DNA sequences in this sample encode the identical CDR3. The rearrangement joins TRBV7-9 to TRBJ1-1; TRBD1 is a possible D gene (6 bases). The CDR3 consists of 14 residues. V gave up 3 bases and J gave up 0 bases, with 8 bases separating them. Germline V gene sequence: CDR1 SEHNR, CDR2 FQNEAQ (reference sequence). The CDR3 DNA is TGTGCCAGCAGCTTGGGACACCTGAACACTGAAGCTTTCTTT. Its translation: CASSLGHLNTEAFF.

The V gene is TRBV9, the J gene TRBJ2-7; the D is unclear. The CDR3 is 14 residues long. Germline V gives CDR1 SGDLS, CDR2 YYNGEE. Trimming shortened V by 0 bases and J by 4 bases, and 11 bases separated the two germline ends. The CDR3 DNA is TGTGCCAGCAGCGTAGGTCACCTGATTTACGAGCAGTACTTC. It translates to CASSVGHLIYEQYF.

The chain links TRBV7-7 to TRBJ2-5; no clear D gene. V was shortened by 4 bases and J by 0 bases, with 9 bases between the two germline ends. Germline assignment: CDR1 SSHAT and CDR2 FNYEAQ (reference sequence). CDR3 size: 14 residues. The CDR3 DNA sequence: TGTGCCAGCAGCTCAGGACCGTACCAAGAGACCCAGTACTTC. Encoded protein: CASSSGPYQETQYF.

This chain links TRBV6-1 with TRBJ2-1; TRBD1 matches 8 bases. The V gene end was trimmed by 4 bases and the J gene end by 6 bases; junction bases not matched to a gene: 5. The CDR3 extends over 14 amino acids. In germline, CDR1 is MNHNS, CDR2 SASEGT. CDR3 sequence reads: CASSALGTGNEQFF. The CDR3 DNA follows: TGTGCCAGCAGTGCACTCGGGACAGGCAATGAGCAGTTCTTC.

V and J are TRBV4-1 and TRBJ2-7; 7 nucleotides align to TRBD1. CDR3 size: 18 residues. Per germline, CDR1 MGHRA and CDR2 YSYEKL. V lost 1 base and J lost 3; bases outside the gene matches: 15. CDR3 in amino acids: CASSQASSYRGRNYEQYF. The CDR3 DNA sequence: TGCGCCAGCAGCCAAGCATCCAGCTACAGGGGTAGAAACTACGAGCAGTACTTC.

The DNA of the CDR3 is TGTGCCAGCAGCGTAATACAGGGGTCCGCTCTGGGGGCTTTCTTT. This codes for CASSVIQGSALGAFF. The V and J genes are TRBV9 and TRBJ1-1; 7 positions match TRBD1. J gave up 11 bases and V 1 base, and 14 bases lay outside the gene matches. Germline V lookup: CDR1 SGDLS, CDR2 YYNGEE. The CDR3 runs 15 residues.

This clone was picked up a small number of times. The chain has TRBV13 and TRBJ1-3; TRBD1 matches 7 bases. Germline V gives CDR1 PRHDT, CDR2 FYEKMQ (reference sequence). The ends lost 4 bases at V and 3 bases at J; junction bases unmatched: 3. This CDR3 comprises 14 residues. This CDR3 is CASSWGQNGNTIYF. The DNA for the CDR3 is TGTGCCAGCAGCTGGGGACAGAATGGAAACACCATATATTTT.

Regarding this clone: Other nucleotide sequences from this sample produce the same CDR3. The chain has TRBV30 and TRBJ1-1; D remains unclear. CDR1 GTSNPN and CDR2 SVGIG come from the germline V gene (reference sequence). V dropped 0 bases and J dropped 4 bases, with 6 bases sitting between them. This CDR3 is built from 12 residues. The CDR3 spells CAWSVVGTEAFF. CDR3 DNA sequence: TGTGCCTGGAGTGTAGTCGGCACTGAAGCTTTCTTT.

The chain has TRBV27 and TRBJ2-7, with TRBD2 as a possible D gene (6 bases). Trimming removed 4 bases at V and 4 bases at J, with 11 bases between. Germline V gives CDR1 MNHEY, CDR2 SMNVEV (reference sequence). The CDR3 sequence is 13 residues long. CDR3 loop: CASSSSSEYEQYF. The CDR3 DNA is TGTGCCAGCAGTTCATCTAGCGAGTACGAGCAGTACTTC.

The J gene is TRBJ1-1, the V gene TRBV7-9; 8 nucleotides agree with TRBD1. Germline CDR1 and CDR2: SEHNR and FQNEAQ (reference sequence). Trimming removed 5 bases from V and 3 bases from J; junction bases left unmatched: 14. The CDR3 runs 17 residues. CDR3 sequence: CASSQNFAGTGYTEAFF. In nucleotides, the CDR3 is TGTGCCAGCAGCCAGAACTTCGCTGGGACAGGCTACACTGAAGCTTTCTTT.

The rearrangement joins TRBV5-4 to TRBJ2-1; the D gene is possibly TRBD2 (7 bases). V shed 0 bases and J shed 7 bases, with 17 bases lying between them. Germline CDR1 SGHNT, CDR2 YYREEE (reference sequence). CDR3 length equals 16 residues. CDR3 protein: CASSLVGGGPGNEQFF. The CDR3 nucleotides read TGTGCCAGCAGCTTGGTAGGGGGAGGGCCAGGGAATGAGCAGTTCTTC. The entire variable domain, with the rest obtained from reference TRBV5-4 and TRBJ2-1, is as follows: ETGVTQSPTHLIKTRGQQVTLRCSSQSGHNTVSWYQQALGQGPQFIFQYYREEENGRGNFPPRFSGLQFPNYSSELNVNALELDDSALYLCASSLVGGGPGNEQFFGPGTRLTVL.

V usage is TRBV29-1 and J usage is TRBJ1-1, with 8 bases lining up with TRBD1. The germline CDR1 and CDR2 sequences are SQVTM and ANQGSEA. V was clipped by 6 bases and J by 1 base; unmatched bases: 4. This CDR3 region has 13 residues. CDR3 protein: CSVGTGWNTEAFF. The CDR3 DNA follows: TGCAGCGTGGGGACAGGATGGAACACTGAAGCTTTCTTT.

The chain combines TRBV27 with TRBJ1-1; possibly TRBD1 for D (6 bases). Trimming left V 5 bases short and J 1 base short, with 17 bases between. The CDR3 loop spans 16 amino acids. CDR1 and CDR2 from the germline V gene are MNHEY and SMNVEV (reference sequence). CDR3 DNA sequence: TGTGCCAGCAGTCCCTCGACGGGACACTCGAACACTGAAGCTTTCTTT. As protein: CASSPSTGHSNTEAFF.

The chain couples TRBV4-2 to TRBJ2-4; 8 bases line up with TRBD2. The CDR3 spans 16 residues. The V gene's germline CDR1 is LGHNA and CDR2 YNFKEQ. V gave up 4 bases and J gave up 1 base; unmatched junction bases: 6. DNA of the CDR3: TGTGCCAGCAGCCTCAATAGCGGGGCTGCCAAAAACATTCAGTACTTC. Translation gives CASSLNSGAAKNIQYF.

Remarks on this clone: Other DNA sequences in the same sample also yield this CDR3. CDR3 coding DNA: TGTGCCAGCAGTTCCCGTAACACTGAAGCTTTCTTT. Translation gives CASSSRNTEAFF. The V call is TRBV28, the J call TRBJ1-1; the D is unclear. This CDR3 has 12 amino acids. Per the germline V gene, CDR1 is MDHEN and CDR2 is SYDVKM. Trimming cost V 4 bases and J 2 bases, with 5 bases left between them.

The chain combines TRBV11-2 with TRBJ2-5; the match to TRBD2 covers 10 bases. The CDR3 loop spans 15 amino acids. V shed 3 bases and J 2 bases; nucleotides not matched to a gene: 3. Germline V gene data show CDR1 as SGHAT and CDR2 as FQNNGV. DNA for the CDR3: TGTGCCAGCAGCTTCGGACTAGCGGTACAAGAGACCCAGTACTTC. Residues: CASSFGLAVQETQYF.

The CDR3 protein is CASSVFPDEKLFF. In DNA form, the CDR3 reads TGTGCCAGCAGCGTATTTCCGGATGAAAAACTGTTTTTT. The J gene is TRBJ1-4, the V gene TRBV9; no clear D. Trimming removed 1 base from V and 6 bases from J, with 7 bases in between. This CDR3 contains 13 residues. Per the germline V gene, CDR1 is SGDLS and CDR2 is YYNGEE.

The chain uses TRBV5-8 and TRBJ2-7, with D uncertain. Between the trimmed V and J ends, which lost 4 bases and 6 bases, there was a span of 8 bases. The germline gives CDR1 SGHTS, CDR2 YDEGEE. The CDR3 extends over 11 amino acids. The CDR3 here is CASSQSPEQYF. The CDR3 nucleotides are TGTGCCAGCAGCCAGTCCCCCGAGCAGTACTTC.

The chain links TRBV7-7 to TRBJ1-5; D unresolved. There are 13 residues in the CDR3. CDR1 is SSHAT, CDR2 FNYEAQ, per germline (reference sequence). V was trimmed by 2 bases and J by 3 bases, leaving 5 bases between them. The CDR3 is CASSLSANQPQHF. The CDR3 nucleotides are TGTGCCAGCAGCTTATCGGCCAATCAGCCCCAGCATTTT.

The chain joins TRBV5-6 to TRBJ1-1; 9 positions agree with TRBD1. Germline V gives CDR1 SGHDT, CDR2 YYEEEE. V shed 3 bases, J shed 4 bases, and the junction held 4 bases outside the gene matches. This CDR3 region has 14 residues. CDR3 in DNA: TGTGCCAGCAGCTCGTGGACAGGGGCCACTGAAGCTTTCTTT. Protein: CASSSWTGATEAFF.

The CDR3, as DNA: TGTGCCAGCAGCCTACCGCGAGATACGCAGTATTTT. This codes for CASSLPRDTQYF. The chain recombines TRBV11-2 with TRBJ2-3; no reliable D call. CDR3 size: 12 residues. With 5 bases removed from V and 5 bases from J, the gap between germline ends came to 8 bases. Germline loops: CDR1 SGHAT, CDR2 FQNNGV.

This clone has just one count. The chain employs TRBV29-1 and TRBJ2-5; D is perhaps TRBD2 (5 bases). Germline V lookup: CDR1 SQVTM, CDR2 ANQGSEA. The CDR3 runs 12 residues. V gave up 4 bases and J gave up 3 bases, with 9 bases separating them. This CDR3 reads CSVVGVEETQYF. For the CDR3, the DNA is TGCAGCGTTGTCGGGGTCGAAGAGACCCAGTACTTC.

J is TRBJ2-7 and V is TRBV7-2; 7 nucleotides align to TRBD2. The CDR3 spans 16 residues. Germline CDR1 reads SGHTA; CDR2 reads FQGNSA. Unmatched junction bases numbered 14, after V lost 7 bases and J lost 2 bases. The CDR3 reads CASTPLGGSNTYEQYF. As DNA, the CDR3 is TGTGCCAGCACTCCTTTGGGCGGGAGTAACACCTACGAGCAGTACTTC.

CDR3 region: CASSRLPDRALYEQYF. Written as DNA, the CDR3 is TGTGCCAGCAGCCGACTCCCCGACCGCGCCCTCTACGAGCAGTACTTC. The chain recombines TRBV28 with TRBJ2-7; D gene uncertain. CDR1 and CDR2 from the germline V gene are MDHEN and SYDVKM. V dropped 6 bases and J dropped 3 bases, with 21 bases sitting between them. This CDR3 region has 16 residues.

This chain connects TRBV19 to TRBJ2-1; D might be TRBD1 or TRBD2, each matching 5 bases. The V end lost 6 bases, the J end lost 4 bases, and 19 bases lay between the germline ends. This CDR3 comprises 16 residues. Germline CDR1 LNHDA, CDR2 SQIVND (reference sequence). The CDR3: CASRPRGPKTYNEQFF. CDR3 DNA: TGTGCCAGTAGGCCACGGGGCCCAAAAACATACAATGAGCAGTTCTTC.

This clone was observed once. The chain employs TRBV5-1 and TRBJ1-1; weak D call: TRBD1 (5 bases). This CDR3 is 13 amino acids long. Per germline, CDR1 SGHRS and CDR2 YFSETQ. V dropped 7 bases and J dropped 0 bases, with 10 bases sitting between them. The CDR3 reads CASWEGLNTEAFF. In DNA form, the CDR3 reads TGCGCCAGCTGGGAGGGGTTGAACACTGAAGCTTTCTTT.